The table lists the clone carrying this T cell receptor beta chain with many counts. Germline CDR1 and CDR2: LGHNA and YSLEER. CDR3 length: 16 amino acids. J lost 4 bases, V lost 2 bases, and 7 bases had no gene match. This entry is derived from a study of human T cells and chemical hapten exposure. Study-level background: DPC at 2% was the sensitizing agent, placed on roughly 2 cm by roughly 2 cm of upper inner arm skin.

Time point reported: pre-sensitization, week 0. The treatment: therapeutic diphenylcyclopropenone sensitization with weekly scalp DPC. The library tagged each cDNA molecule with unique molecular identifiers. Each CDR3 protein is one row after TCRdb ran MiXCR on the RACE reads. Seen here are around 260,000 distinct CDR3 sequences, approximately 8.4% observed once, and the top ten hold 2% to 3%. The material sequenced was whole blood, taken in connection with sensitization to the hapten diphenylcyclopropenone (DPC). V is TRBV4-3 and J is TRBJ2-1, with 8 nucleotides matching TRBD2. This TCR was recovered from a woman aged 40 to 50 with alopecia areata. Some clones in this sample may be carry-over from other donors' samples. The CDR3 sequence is CASSQSSGAPYNEQFF. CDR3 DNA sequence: TGCGCCAGCAGCCAAAGTAGCGGGGCTCCATACAATGAGCAGTTCTTC.